This TCR beta chain was recorded in a study of early stage breast cancer tumors. The CDR3 runs to 15 residues. V lost 5 bases, J lost 0 bases, and 8 bases lay in between. Germline lookup yields CDR1 LNHDA and CDR2 SQIVND (reference sequence). The repertoire was sequenced with immunoSEQ multiplex PCR; TCRdb's copy has only in-frame clones and lacks some. The repertoire consists of tens of thousands of clones, with around two thirds occurring once and the leading ten covering roughly 7.2%. The specimen was blood. This chain joins TRBV19 and TRBJ2-6; D is uncertain. This receptor was obtained from a person between 45 and 65 years old with breast cancer. DNA of the CDR3: TGTGCCAGTAGTTACGAGTCCTCTGGGGCCAACGTCCTGACTTTC. The encoded protein is CASSYESSGANVLTF. Together with reference TRBV19 and TRBJ2-6, the CDR3 gives the full variable domain: DGGITQSPKYLFRKEGQNVTLSCEQNLNHDAMYWYRQDPGQGLRLIYYSQIVNDFQKGDIAEGYSVSREKKESFPLTVTSAQKNPTAFYLCASSYESSGANVLTFGAGSRLTVL.